The rows below give T cell receptor beta chains drawn from one sample of a study of tumor-infiltrating lymphocytes in primary liver carcinoma. TCRdb passed the multiplex PCR reads through MiXCR, listing each CDR3 protein once. Among tens of thousands of distinct CDR3 sequences listed, approximately 74% were seen once. The sample was liver tumor tissue from sampling region 4. These receptors were taken from a middle-aged man with primary liver carcinoma and hepatitis B virus infection. Each CDR3 is given with its conserved first and last residue. The D gene is left open where the match is weak. Size is omitted from some rows. Given values are once, few, many or a class for expanded clones.

abundance: few
d_gene: TRBD1
v_gene: TRBV12-3/TRBV12-4
j_gene: TRBJ2-2
CDR3aa: CASSLGRGPTGELFF
CDR3nt: TGTGCCAGCAGTTTGGGCAGGGGGCCGACCGGGGAGCTGTTTTTT

abundance: -
d_gene: TRBD2
v_gene: TRBV28
j_gene: TRBJ2-1
CDR3aa: CPSSLGTSGEQFF
CDR3nt: TGTCCCAGTAGCCTCGGGACTAGCGGTGAGCAGTTCTTC

abundance: -
d_gene: -
v_gene: TRBV4-3
j_gene: TRBJ2-3
CDR3aa: CASSQRAFTYTQYF
CDR3nt: TGCGCCAGCAGCCAACGGGCTTTCACATATACGCAGTATTTT

abundance: -
d_gene: -
v_gene: TRBV4-1
j_gene: TRBJ1-3
CDR3aa: CASSQNDLNPDF
CDR3nt: TGTGCCAGCAGCCAAAACGACCTCAACCCGGATTTT

abundance: -
d_gene: TRBD1
v_gene: TRBV12-3/TRBV12-4
j_gene: TRBJ2-7
CDR3aa: CARSSMGQGLSPYYEQYF
CDR3nt: TGTGCCAGGAGTTCAATGGGACAGGGGCTATCTCCCTACTATGAGCAGTACTTC

abundance: many
d_gene: TRBD1
v_gene: TRBV7-9
j_gene: TRBJ2-3
CDR3aa: CASSLRQGATDTQYF
CDR3nt: TGTGCCAGCAGCCTAAGACAGGGGGCCACAGATACGCAGTATTTT

abundance: many
d_gene: TRBD1
v_gene: TRBV4-1
j_gene: TRBJ1-6
CDR3aa: CASSLVQGANSPLHF
CDR3nt: TGCGCCAGCAGCCTCGTCCAGGGGGCCAATTCACCCCTCCACTTT

abundance: -
d_gene: -
v_gene: TRBV30
j_gene: TRBJ1-5
CDR3aa: CAWSSHTDQPQHF
CDR3nt: TGTGCCTGGAGTAGCCATACAGATCAGCCCCAACATTTT

abundance: many
d_gene: TRBD1
v_gene: TRBV10-3
j_gene: TRBJ2-2
CDR3aa: CAIRTYGQENTGELFF
CDR3nt: TGTGCCATCAGAACCTACGGACAGGAGAACACCGGGGAGCTGTTTTTT

abundance: few
d_gene: -
v_gene: TRBV5-4
j_gene: TRBJ1-2
CDR3aa: CASSLGLGGGPQGGQGYTF
CDR3nt: TGTGCCAGCAGCTTGGGTCTCGGTGGGGGACCCCAGGGCGGGCAGGGCTACACCTTC

abundance: -
d_gene: -
v_gene: TRBV29-1
j_gene: TRBJ1-5
CDR3aa: CSAGLDVDQPQHF
CDR3nt: TGCAGCGCTGGTTTAGACGTGGATCAGCCCCAGCATTTT

abundance: medium-sized
d_gene: TRBD2
v_gene: TRBV6-2/TRBV6-3
j_gene: TRBJ2-5
CDR3aa: CASSSTSGRLGETQYF
CDR3nt: TGTGCCAGCAGTTCAACTAGCGGGAGGTTGGGAGAGACCCAGTACTTC

abundance: few
d_gene: -
v_gene: TRBV6-1
j_gene: TRBJ2-1
CDR3aa: CASIGIPSYNEQFF
CDR3nt: TGTGCCAGCATAGGGATTCCCTCCTACAATGAGCAGTTCTTC

abundance: -
d_gene: -
v_gene: TRBV11-2
j_gene: TRBJ2-7
CDR3aa: CASKAGYKQYF
CDR3nt: TGTGCCAGCAAGGCAGGCTACAAGCAGTACTTC

abundance: many
d_gene: TRBD2
v_gene: TRBV6-2/TRBV6-3
j_gene: TRBJ2-1
CDR3aa: CASSPRTSGRANEQFF
CDR3nt: TGTGCCAGCAGTCCCCGGACTAGCGGGAGAGCAAATGAGCAGTTCTTC

abundance: -
d_gene: -
v_gene: TRBV29-1
j_gene: TRBJ1-5
CDR3aa: CCVEGDNPPQHF
CDR3nt: TGCTGCGTTGAAGGAGACAATCCGCCCCAGCATTTT

abundance: -
d_gene: -
v_gene: TRBV6-4
j_gene: TRBJ2-1
CDR3aa: CASSDSPRWHSYNEQFF
CDR3nt: TGTGCCAGCAGTGACTCACCCAGGTGGCACTCCTACAATGAGCAGTTCTTC

abundance: -
d_gene: TRBD2
v_gene: TRBV20-1
j_gene: TRBJ2-7
CDR3aa: CGAPSGGRAAYEHYF
CDR3nt: TGCGGTGCCCCCTCAGGTGGGAGGGCGGCCTACGAGCACTACTTC

abundance: -
d_gene: -
v_gene: TRBV11-2
j_gene: TRBJ2-7
CDR3aa: CASNLSGEATYEQYF
CDR3nt: TGTGCCAGCAACTTAAGTGGAGAGGCGACCTACGAGCAGTATTTC

abundance: -
d_gene: TRBD2
v_gene: TRBV6-2/TRBV6-3
j_gene: TRBJ2-1
CDR3aa: CASPATSGRYYEQFF
CDR3nt: TGTGCCAGTCCTGCGACTAGCGGGCGATACTATGAGCAGTTCTTC

abundance: once
d_gene: TRBD2
v_gene: TRBV11-3
j_gene: TRBJ2-1
CDR3aa: CASSLDPGGLYNEQFF
CDR3nt: TGTGCCAGCAGCTTAGATCCCGGGGGGTTATACAATGAGCAGTTCTTC

abundance: -
d_gene: -
v_gene: TRBV10-3
j_gene: TRBJ2-7
CDR3aa: CAISESGSAYDEQYF
CDR3nt: TGTGCCATCAGTGAGTCAGGGTCCGCGTACGACGAGCAGTACTTC

abundance: medium-sized
d_gene: -
v_gene: TRBV10-2
j_gene: TRBJ1-5
CDR3aa: CASSEQPYSNQPQHF
CDR3nt: TGCGCCAGCAGTGAACAGCCCTATAGCAATCAGCCCCAGCATTTT

abundance: few
d_gene: -
v_gene: TRBV11-2
j_gene: TRBJ2-7
CDR3aa: CASSLGTRSTEEQYF
CDR3nt: TGTGCCAGCAGCTTGGGAACAAGATCTACGGAAGAGCAGTACTTC

abundance: many
d_gene: -
v_gene: TRBV12-3/TRBV12-4
j_gene: TRBJ1-5
CDR3aa: CASSLNRGSNQPQHF
CDR3nt: TGTGCCAGCAGTTTAAATCGGGGTAGCAATCAGCCCCAGCATTTT

abundance: -
d_gene: -
v_gene: TRBV5-1
j_gene: TRBJ2-4
CDR3aa: CASSLGGKGTAKNIQYF
CDR3nt: TGCGCCAGCAGCTTGGGCGGGAAGGGTACGGCCAAAAACATTCAGTACTTC

abundance: -
d_gene: TRBD2
v_gene: TRBV6-1
j_gene: TRBJ2-2
CDR3aa: CASSGPGLAVTGELFF
CDR3nt: TGTGCCAGCAGTGGTCCAGGACTAGCGGTGACCGGGGAGCTGTTTTTT

abundance: -
d_gene: -
v_gene: TRBV4-1
j_gene: TRBJ1-3
CDR3aa: CASSQWDTIYF
CDR3nt: TGTGCTAGCAGCCAATGGGACACCATATATTTT

abundance: -
d_gene: -
v_gene: TRBV11-2
j_gene: TRBJ1-2
CDR3aa: CASSLTGVLGYTF
CDR3nt: TGTGCCAGCAGCTTAACGGGAGTACTTGGCTACACCTTC

abundance: -
d_gene: -
v_gene: TRBV7-9
j_gene: TRBJ2-2
CDR3aa: CASSPGVSAGRLTGELFF
CDR3nt: TGTGCCAGCAGCCCAGGGGTTTCGGCGGGCCGATTAACCGGGGAACTGTTTTTT

abundance: many
d_gene: -
v_gene: TRBV11-2
j_gene: TRBJ2-7
CDR3aa: CASRKPGLAYEQYF
CDR3nt: TGTGCCAGCAGGAAACCGGGACTGGCCTACGAGCAGTACTTC

abundance: few
d_gene: -
v_gene: TRBV9
j_gene: TRBJ1-4
CDR3aa: CASSVEGLKGEKLFF
CDR3nt: TGTGCCAGCAGCGTAGAAGGGTTGAAGGGTGAAAAACTGTTTTTT

abundance: -
d_gene: -
v_gene: TRBV12-3/TRBV12-4
j_gene: TRBJ2-1
CDR3aa: CASSRTSGSLYNEQFF
CDR3nt: TGTGCCAGCAGCCGCACCTCTGGAAGCCTTTACAATGAGCAGTTCTTC

abundance: many
d_gene: -
v_gene: TRBV6-1
j_gene: TRBJ2-1
CDR3aa: CASSYNEQFF
CDR3nt: TGTGCCAGCAGCTACAATGAGCAGTTCTTC

abundance: -
d_gene: -
v_gene: TRBV6-1
j_gene: TRBJ2-5
CDR3aa: CASRGSYSGETQYF
CDR3nt: TGTGCCAGCAGGGGTTCCTACAGTGGTGAGACCCAGTACTTC

abundance: -
d_gene: -
v_gene: TRBV5-6
j_gene: TRBJ1-5
CDR3aa: CASSLVGEPCQPQHF
CDR3nt: TGTGCCAGCAGCTTGGTTGGGGAGCCCTGTCAGCCCCAGCACTTT

abundance: many
d_gene: TRBD2
v_gene: TRBV11-1
j_gene: TRBJ2-4
CDR3aa: CTSSFPWTSGTKNIQYF
CDR3nt: TGTACCAGCAGCTTTCCCTGGACTAGCGGGACCAAAAACATTCAGTACTTC

abundance: -
d_gene: TRBD1
v_gene: TRBV29-1
j_gene: TRBJ2-7
CDR3aa: CSMAGTESSYEQYF
CDR3nt: TGCAGCATGGCCGGGACAGAAAGCTCCTACGAGCAGTACTTC

abundance: -
d_gene: TRBD2
v_gene: TRBV5-6
j_gene: TRBJ2-7
CDR3aa: CASSIRLAGVISYEQYF
CDR3nt: TGTGCCAGCAGCATTCGCCTAGCGGGAGTGATCTCCTACGAGCAGTACTTC

abundance: -
d_gene: TRBD1
v_gene: TRBV29-1
j_gene: TRBJ2-5
CDR3aa: CSVEGTGGETQYF
CDR3nt: TGCAGCGTTGAAGGGACAGGGGGGGAGACCCAGTACTTC

abundance: medium-sized
d_gene: -
v_gene: TRBV11-1
j_gene: TRBJ1-2
CDR3aa: CASSLSQDNDYGYTF
CDR3nt: TGTGCCAGCAGCTTATCTCAGGACAACGACTATGGCTACACCTTC

abundance: -
d_gene: -
v_gene: TRBV29-1
j_gene: TRBJ2-1
CDR3aa: CSVDLSRANINEHFF
CDR3nt: TGCAGCGTTGATCTTTCTAGGGCCAATATCAATGAGCATTTCTTC

abundance: -
d_gene: TRBD2
v_gene: TRBV11-2
j_gene: TRBJ2-1
CDR3aa: CASSLDGLFSGTLYNEQFF
CDR3nt: TGTGCCAGCAGCTTAGATGGGCTATTCAGCGGGACCCTTTACAACGAGCAATTCTTC

abundance: once
d_gene: TRBD2
v_gene: TRBV6-6
j_gene: TRBJ2-3
CDR3aa: CAGRKGTSGRMDTQYF
CDR3nt: TGTGCCGGTAGGAAAGGGACTAGCGGGAGGATGGATACGCAGTATTTT

abundance: -
d_gene: -
v_gene: TRBV6-1
j_gene: TRBJ2-7
CDR3aa: CAKSDAADGYEQYF
CDR3nt: TGTGCCAAGAGTGATGCGGCAGACGGCTACGAGCAGTACTTC

abundance: -
d_gene: -
v_gene: TRBV4-1
j_gene: TRBJ1-2
CDR3aa: CASSKGNRNCGYTF
CDR3nt: TGCGCCAGCAGCAAGGGGAACAGGAACTGTGGCTACACCTTC

abundance: -
d_gene: TRBD2
v_gene: TRBV6-1
j_gene: TRBJ2-1
CDR3aa: CASRLGTTPYSEQFF
CDR3nt: TGTGCCAGCAGGCTAGGGACTACGCCTTACAGTGAGCAGTTCTTC

abundance: -
d_gene: -
v_gene: TRBV4-2
j_gene: TRBJ1-2
CDR3aa: CASSQYMGRGRGYIF
CDR3nt: TGTGCCAGCAGCCAATATATGGGCAGGGGTCGTGGCTACATCTTC

abundance: -
d_gene: -
v_gene: TRBV30
j_gene: TRBJ1-5
CDR3aa: CAWGWQGRTQPQHF
CDR3nt: TGTGCCTGGGGGTGGCAGGGGCGGACTCAGCCCCAGCATTTT

abundance: -
d_gene: -
v_gene: TRBV11-3
j_gene: TRBJ2-2
CDR3aa: CASSPDAGELFF
CDR3nt: TGTGCCAGCAGCCCAGACGCCGGGGAGCTGTTTTTT

abundance: -
d_gene: -
v_gene: TRBV7-9
j_gene: TRBJ2-2
CDR3aa: CASSSVLQGWTGKLFF
CDR3nt: TGTGCCAGCAGCTCAGTTCTTCAGGGTTGGACCGGGAAGCTGTTTTTT

abundance: once
d_gene: -
v_gene: TRBV29-1
j_gene: TRBJ2-2
CDR3aa: CGVGSSAANTGELFF
CDR3nt: TGCGGCGTTGGGAGTAGCGCGGCAAACACCGGGGAGTTGTTTTTT

abundance: -
d_gene: -
v_gene: TRBV20-1
j_gene: TRBJ1-2
CDR3aa: CSARDQRGDYGYTF
CDR3nt: TGCAGTGCTAGAGATCAGAGAGGGGACTATGGCTACACCTTC

abundance: few
d_gene: -
v_gene: TRBV5-5
j_gene: TRBJ2-4
CDR3aa: CASSRDLGDIQYF
CDR3nt: TGTGCCAGCAGCAGGGATCTAGGGGACATTCAGTACTTC

abundance: many
d_gene: TRBD1
v_gene: TRBV24-1
j_gene: TRBJ2-4
CDR3aa: CATSDPRQGATKNIQYF
CDR3nt: TGTGCCACCAGTGATCCGAGACAGGGGGCTACCAAAAACATTCAGTACTTC

abundance: many
d_gene: TRBD2
v_gene: TRBV4-1
j_gene: TRBJ2-7
CDR3aa: CASTPGTSGAYEQYF
CDR3nt: TGCGCCAGCACGCCGGGGACTAGCGGGGCCTACGAGCAGTACTTC

abundance: -
d_gene: TRBD1
v_gene: TRBV4-1
j_gene: TRBJ2-1
CDR3aa: CASSQLGTGSYNQQFF
CDR3nt: TGCGCCAGTAGCCAACTTGGGACAGGGTCCTACAATCAGCAGTTCTTC